A single sample is the source of the 20 T cell receptor beta chains below, sequenced in a study of technical replicates of blood from a few donors. Profiled with immunoSEQ multiplex PCR; TCRdb holds only in-frame clones, not every one. Among fewer than 70,000 clones listed, approximately 86% were seen once. The sequenced material came from PBMCs. These receptors all come from a human donor in good health. Some clones in this sample may be carry-over from other donors' samples.

About this clone itself: At one end, the junction sequence differs from germline, possibly due to a read error. V is TRBV7-9 and J is TRBJ2-3; D gene unclear. This CDR3 spans 14 amino acids. Germline lookup yields CDR1 SEHNR and CDR2 FQNEAQ (reference sequence). The CDR3 nucleotides read TGTGCCAGCAGCGTAGCCGGGTCCACAGATACGCAGTATTTT. It specifies CASSVAGSTDTQYF.

The gene calls are TRBV5-8 and TRBJ1-4; D is uncertain. This CDR3 is 13 amino acids long. Germline-derived CDR1 and CDR2 are SGHTS and YDEGEE. V lost 0 bases and J 5 bases, leaving 5 bases between the germline ends. The CDR3: CASSLVRNEKLFF. DNA of the CDR3: TGTGCCAGCAGCTTGGTTCGGAATGAAAAACTGTTTTTT.

The rearrangement links TRBV5-1 to TRBJ1-2; the D is unclear. Trimming shortened V by 4 bases and J by 4 bases, and 32 bases separated the two germline ends. CDR1 is SGHRS and CDR2 is YFSETQ in the germline V gene. The CDR3 is made up of 20 amino acids. CDR3 in DNA: TGCGCCAGCAGCGCACGACACGAGAACGACGGGTTGAGGGTGTCCTATGGCTACACCTTC. Its protein is CASSARHENDGLRVSYGYTF. Looking up the rest from reference TRBV5-1 and TRBJ1-2 gives the full variable domain: KAGVTQTPRYLIKTRGQQVTLSCSPISGHRSVSWYQQTPGQGLQFLFEYFSETQRNKGNFPGRFSGRQFSNSRSEMNVSTLELGDSALYLCASSARHENDGLRVSYGYTFGSGTRLTVV.

The rearrangement links TRBV5-1 to TRBJ1-2, with 7 bases fitting TRBD1. From germline, CDR1 is SGHRS and CDR2 YFSETQ. V gave up 4 bases and J gave up 3 bases; unmatched junction bases: 3. The length of the CDR3 is 13 residues. CDR3 bases: TGCGCCAGCAGCAATACAGGGGACTATGGCTACACCTTC. It specifies CASSNTGDYGYTF.

The gene calls are TRBV30 and TRBJ2-3; TRBD2 matches 9 bases. The V gene's germline CDR1 is GTSNPN and CDR2 SVGIG (reference sequence). The CDR3 has 15 residues. V was pared by 3 bases and J by 4 bases, with 8 bases of the junction left unmatched. In DNA, the CDR3 is TGTGCCTGGAGCGCGGGAGGGGGAGTGGCAGATACGCAGTATTTT. It encodes CAWSAGGGVADTQYF.

This clone was picked up a small number of times. V and J are TRBV9 and TRBJ1-5; 7 bases fit TRBD1. There are 15 residues in the CDR3. V was clipped by 4 bases and J by 4 bases; unmatched bases: 8. From germline, CDR1 is SGDLS and CDR2 YYNGEE. CDR3 coding DNA: TGTGCCAGCAGCCCCGGCGGGACAGTTAATCAGCCCCAGCATTTT. It encodes CASSPGGTVNQPQHF.

The CDR3 is CASSGLAGGPRETQYF. The CDR3 bases are TGTGCCAGCAGTGGACTAGCGGGAGGGCCCAGGGAGACCCAGTACTTC. The chain links TRBV2 to TRBJ2-5; 14 bases fit TRBD2. The CDR3 spans 16 residues. J was trimmed by 5 bases and V by 4 bases; bases with no gene match: 6. The germline V gene has CDR1 SNHLY and CDR2 FYNNEI.

The chain carries TRBV7-8 and TRBJ2-7; tentative D call: TRBD2 (5 bases). This CDR3 has 12 amino acids. Trimming pared 5 bases from V and 6 bases from J, leaving 11 bases between. Germline lookup yields CDR1 SGHVS and CDR2 FQNEAQ. CDR3 DNA: TGTGCCAGCAGCCTCCGGACTGGCGAGCAGTACTTC. It codes for CASSLRTGEQYF. The complete variable domain, with remaining parts taken from reference TRBV7-8 and TRBJ2-7, reads GAGVSQSPRYKVAKRGQDVALRCDPISGHVSLFWYQQALGQGPEFLTYFQNEAQLDKSGLPSDRFFAERPEGSVSTLKIQRTQQEDSAVYLCASSLRTGEQYFGPGTRLTVT.

The chain employs TRBV7-9 and TRBJ1-4; no firm D call. V dropped 6 bases and J dropped 3 bases, with 8 bases sitting between them. Per germline, CDR1 SEHNR and CDR2 FQNEAQ (reference sequence). CDR3 length equals 13 residues. The DNA for the CDR3 is TGTGCCAGCAGGGAGGCGGCTAATGAAAAACTGTTTTTT. Encoded protein: CASREAANEKLFF.

The chain joins TRBV7-6 to TRBJ2-2; D gene unclear. Trimming took off 1 base at V and 0 bases at J, with 9 bases between the two ends. Germline V gives CDR1 SGHVS, CDR2 FNYEAQ. There are 16 residues in the CDR3. The CDR3 reads CASSLGAGTNTGELFF. The CDR3 region has the DNA TGTGCCAGCAGCTTAGGGGCAGGAACGAACACCGGGGAGCTGTTTTTT.

The chain has TRBV6-5 and TRBJ2-7; D might be TRBD2 (5 bases). V lost 2 bases and J 2 bases, leaving 13 bases between the germline ends. This CDR3 region has 15 residues. Germline V gives CDR1 MNHEY, CDR2 SVGAGI. For the CDR3, the DNA is TGTGCCAGCAGTTACGAGGGCAGCGGCACCTACGAGCAGTACTTC. Its protein is CASSYEGSGTYEQYF.

This chain connects TRBV5-8 to TRBJ2-7; 8 nucleotides match TRBD2. The CDR3 has 15 amino acids. After removal of 2 bases from V and 4 bases from J, the junction contained 8 bases not matched to a gene. CDR1 and CDR2 from the germline V gene are SGHTS and YDEGEE. The CDR3 reads CASSFRSSGAYEQYF. CDR3 sequence (DNA): TGTGCCAGCAGCTTCCGGAGTAGCGGGGCTTACGAGCAGTACTTC.

In nucleotides, the CDR3 is TGTGCCAGCAGTCGGACAGGGGGACGTAATTCACCCCTCCACTTT. Translated, it gives CASSRTGGRNSPLHF. The J gene is TRBJ1-6, the V gene TRBV6-5; 10 bases align to TRBD1. CDR3 length: 15 residues. V lost 5 bases to trimming and J lost 6 bases; unmatched junction nucleotides: 4. CDR1 is MNHEY, CDR2 SVGAGI, per germline.

The V gene is TRBV11-2, the J gene TRBJ1-3; possible D gene TRBD1, 6 bases. This CDR3 spans 15 amino acids. Per germline, CDR1 SGHAT and CDR2 FQNNGV. Trimming removed 2 bases at V and 8 bases at J, with 16 bases between. The CDR3 loop reads CASSLSGTMSDTIYF. As DNA, the CDR3 is TGTGCCAGCAGCTTAAGTGGGACAATGTCTGACACCATATATTTT.

The chain joins TRBV5-1 to TRBJ2-2; D possibly corresponds to TRBD2 (5 bases). CDR3 size: 15 residues. Per the germline V gene, CDR1 is SGHRS and CDR2 is YFSETQ. V dropped 4 bases and J dropped 5 bases, with 15 bases sitting between them. CDR3 sequence reads: CASSLGEGITGELFF. The CDR3 DNA follows: TGCGCCAGCAGCCTGGGCGAGGGAATAACCGGGGAGCTGTTTTTT.

The CDR3 spells CASSLGPRQETQYF. CDR3 nucleotides: TGCGCCAGCAGCTTGGGGCCCAGACAAGAGACCCAGTACTTC. This sequence joins TRBV5-1 and TRBJ2-5; D remains unclear. The V end was cut by 0 bases, the J end by 2 bases, with 8 bases between. Germline V gives CDR1 SGHRS, CDR2 YFSETQ. The CDR3 totals 14 residues.

The chain combines TRBV6-1 with TRBJ1-5; 7 bases are shared with TRBD1. In germline, CDR1 is MNHNS, CDR2 SASEGT. J was trimmed by 7 bases and V by 5 bases; bases with no gene match: 8. CDR3 length: 14 residues. The CDR3 region is CASSPGGRGQPQHF. In DNA form, the CDR3 reads TGTGCCAGCAGTCCAGGGGGAAGAGGGCAGCCCCAGCATTTT.

The chain carries TRBV18 and TRBJ1-5; 9 bases map to TRBD1. CDR1 is KGHSH and CDR2 is LQKENI in the germline V gene. CDR3 length: 15 residues. V was pared by 3 bases and J by 6 bases, with 6 bases of the junction left unmatched. The CDR3 spells CASSPLQGAGQPQHF. The DNA for the CDR3 is TGTGCCAGCTCACCTTTACAGGGGGCCGGTCAGCCCCAGCATTTT.

Of note for this clone: The junction departs from the called germline gene at one end, perhaps through a read error. The chain uses TRBV18 and TRBJ1-1; perhaps TRBD1 as D (5 bases). Germline values: CDR1 KGHSH, CDR2 LQKENI. The CDR3 sequence is 13 residues long. CDR3 loop: CASSQQDNTGAFF. CDR3 DNA: TGTGCCAGCTCACAACAGGATAACACTGGAGCTTTCTTT. Full variable domain (rest looked up from reference TRBV18 and TRBJ1-1): NAGVMQNPRHLVRRRGQEARLRCSPMKGHSHVYWYRQLPEEGLKFMVYLQKENIIDESGMPKERFSAEFPKEGPSILRIQQVVRGDSAAYFCASSQQDNTGAFFGQGTRLTVV.

The V gene is TRBV7-9, the J gene TRBJ2-2, with D possibly matching TRBD2 (5 bases). The length of the CDR3 is 11 residues. Germline values: CDR1 SEHNR, CDR2 FQNEAQ (reference sequence). With 10 bases removed from V and 5 bases from J, the gap between germline ends came to 8 bases. The CDR3 spells CATPGTGELFF. The CDR3 DNA follows: TGTGCCACCCCGGGGACCGGGGAGCTGTTTTTT.